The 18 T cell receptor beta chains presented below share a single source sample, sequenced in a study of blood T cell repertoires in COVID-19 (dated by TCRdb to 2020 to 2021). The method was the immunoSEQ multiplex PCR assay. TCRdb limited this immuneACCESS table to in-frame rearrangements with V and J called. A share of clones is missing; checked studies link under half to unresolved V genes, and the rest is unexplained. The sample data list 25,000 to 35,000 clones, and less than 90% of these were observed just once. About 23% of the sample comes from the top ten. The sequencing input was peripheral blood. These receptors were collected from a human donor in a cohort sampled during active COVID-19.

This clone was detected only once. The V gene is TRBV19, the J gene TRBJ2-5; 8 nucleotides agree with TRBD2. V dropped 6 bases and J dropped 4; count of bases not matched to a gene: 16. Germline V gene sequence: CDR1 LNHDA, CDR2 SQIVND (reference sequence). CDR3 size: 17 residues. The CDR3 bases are TGTGCCAGTAGAGACAGAGGGGGAGCGGGGGCCCGAGAGACCCAGTACTTC. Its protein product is CASRDRGGAGARETQYF.

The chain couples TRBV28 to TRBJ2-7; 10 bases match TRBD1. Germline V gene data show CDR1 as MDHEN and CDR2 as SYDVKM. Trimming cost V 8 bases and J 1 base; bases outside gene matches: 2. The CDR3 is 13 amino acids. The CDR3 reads CASGDRGSYEQYF. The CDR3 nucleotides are TGTGCCAGCGGGGACAGGGGTTCCTACGAGCAGTACTTC.

As DNA, the CDR3 is TGTGCCAGCAGCCCGCGACTAGCGGGGGAGTACCAAGAGACCCAGTACTTC. Translated: CASSPRLAGEYQETQYF. The V gene is TRBV4-2, the J gene TRBJ2-5, with 12 bases identical to TRBD2. With V trimmed by 4 bases and J by 0 bases, 6 bases remained unmatched. The germline V gene has CDR1 LGHNA and CDR2 YNFKEQ. CDR3 length equals 17 residues.

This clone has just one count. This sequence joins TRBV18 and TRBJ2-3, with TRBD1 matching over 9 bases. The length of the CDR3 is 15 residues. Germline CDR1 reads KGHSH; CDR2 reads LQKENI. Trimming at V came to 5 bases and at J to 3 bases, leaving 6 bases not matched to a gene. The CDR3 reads CASSIFGQGTDTQYF. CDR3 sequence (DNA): TGTGCCAGCTCAATTTTTGGACAGGGGACAGATACGCAGTATTTT.

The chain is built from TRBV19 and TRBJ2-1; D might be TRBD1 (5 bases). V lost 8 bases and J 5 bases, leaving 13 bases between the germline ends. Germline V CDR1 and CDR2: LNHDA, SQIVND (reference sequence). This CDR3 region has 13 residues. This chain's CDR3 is CASAWLGDNEQFF. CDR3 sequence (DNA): TGTGCCAGTGCTTGGTTAGGGGACAATGAGCAGTTCTTC.

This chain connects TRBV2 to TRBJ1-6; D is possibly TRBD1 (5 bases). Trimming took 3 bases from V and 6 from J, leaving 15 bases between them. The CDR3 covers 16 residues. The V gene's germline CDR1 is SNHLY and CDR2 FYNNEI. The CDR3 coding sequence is TGTGCCAGCAGTGAGAAGCCCCAGGGTAGTAATTCACCCCTCCACTTT. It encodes CASSEKPQGSNSPLHF. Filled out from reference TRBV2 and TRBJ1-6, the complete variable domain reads EPEVTQTPSHQVTQMGQEVILRCVPISNHLYFYWYRQILGQKVEFLVSFYNNEISEKSEIFDDQFSVERPDGSNFTLKIRSTKLEDSAMYFCASSEKPQGSNSPLHFGNGTRLTVT.

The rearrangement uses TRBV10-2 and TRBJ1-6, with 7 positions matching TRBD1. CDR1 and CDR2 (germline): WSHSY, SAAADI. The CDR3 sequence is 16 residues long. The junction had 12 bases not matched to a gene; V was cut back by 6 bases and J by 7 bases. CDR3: CASRDTGTVGNSPLHF. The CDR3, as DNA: TGCGCCAGCAGAGATACCGGGACAGTGGGAAATTCACCCCTCCACTTT.

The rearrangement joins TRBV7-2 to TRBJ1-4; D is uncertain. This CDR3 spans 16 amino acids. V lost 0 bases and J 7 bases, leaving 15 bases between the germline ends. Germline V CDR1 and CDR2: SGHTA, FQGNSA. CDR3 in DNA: TGTGCCAGCAGCTTAGCCCCCGGACTCTGGGGTGAAAAACTGTTTTTT. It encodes CASSLAPGLWGEKLFF.

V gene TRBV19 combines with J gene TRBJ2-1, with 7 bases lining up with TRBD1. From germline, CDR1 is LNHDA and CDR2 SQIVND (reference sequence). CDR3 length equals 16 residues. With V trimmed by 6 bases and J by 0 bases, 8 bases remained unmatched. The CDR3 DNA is TGTGCCAGTAGCTTCGACCAGGGGGTCTCCTACAATGAGCAGTTCTTC. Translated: CASSFDQGVSYNEQFF.

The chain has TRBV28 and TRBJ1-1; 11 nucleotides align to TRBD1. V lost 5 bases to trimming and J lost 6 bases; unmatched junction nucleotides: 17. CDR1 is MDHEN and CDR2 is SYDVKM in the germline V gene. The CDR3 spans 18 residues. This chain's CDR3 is CASSTQKLRGQGDAEAFF. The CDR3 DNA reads TGTGCCAGCAGTACACAAAAGTTGAGGGGACAGGGGGATGCTGAAGCTTTCTTT.

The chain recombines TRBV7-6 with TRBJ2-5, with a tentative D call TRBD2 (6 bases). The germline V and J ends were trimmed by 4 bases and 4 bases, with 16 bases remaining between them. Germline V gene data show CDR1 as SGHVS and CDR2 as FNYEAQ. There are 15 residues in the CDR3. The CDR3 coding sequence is TGTGCCAGCAGCTCTTGGAGGGTCTCAGGAGAGACCCAGTACTTC. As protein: CASSSWRVSGETQYF. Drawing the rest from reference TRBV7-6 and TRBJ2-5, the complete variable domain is GAGVSQSPRYKVTKRGQDVALRCDPISGHVSLYWYRQALGQGPEFLTYFNYEAQQDKSGLPNDRFSAERPEGSISTLTIQRTEQRDSAMYRCASSSWRVSGETQYFGPGTRLLVL.

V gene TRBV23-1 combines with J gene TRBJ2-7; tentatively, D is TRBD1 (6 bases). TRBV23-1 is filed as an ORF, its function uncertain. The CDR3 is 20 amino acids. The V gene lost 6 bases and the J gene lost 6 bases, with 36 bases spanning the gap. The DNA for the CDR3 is TGCGCCAGCAGGCCGGGACACGGGATTAGCCCGTCGATTACCCCCTGCGAGCAGTACTTC. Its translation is CASRPGHGISPSITPCEQYF.

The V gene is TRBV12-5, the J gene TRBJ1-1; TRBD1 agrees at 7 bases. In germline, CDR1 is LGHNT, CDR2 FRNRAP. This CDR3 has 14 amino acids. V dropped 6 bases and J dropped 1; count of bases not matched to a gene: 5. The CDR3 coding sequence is TGTGCTAGTGGCCACGGGACAGCGAACACTGAAGCTTTCTTT. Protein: CASGHGTANTEAFF.

CDR3 in DNA: TGTGCCAGTAGTATAGGAGGGTCACGCAATCAGCCCCAGCATTTT. This codes for CASSIGGSRNQPQHF. The chain joins TRBV19 to TRBJ1-5; D is undetermined. V was trimmed by 1 base and J by 2 bases, leaving 9 bases between them. Germline V gene sequence: CDR1 LNHDA, CDR2 SQIVND (reference sequence). The CDR3 is made up of 15 amino acids.

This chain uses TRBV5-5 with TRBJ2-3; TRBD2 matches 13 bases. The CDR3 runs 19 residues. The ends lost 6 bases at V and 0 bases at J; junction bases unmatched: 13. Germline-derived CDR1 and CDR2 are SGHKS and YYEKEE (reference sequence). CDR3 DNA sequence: TGTGCCAGCATCCGTGGAACTAGCGGGGGGGCTCCAAGCACAGATACGCAGTATTTT. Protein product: CASIRGTSGGAPSTDTQYF.

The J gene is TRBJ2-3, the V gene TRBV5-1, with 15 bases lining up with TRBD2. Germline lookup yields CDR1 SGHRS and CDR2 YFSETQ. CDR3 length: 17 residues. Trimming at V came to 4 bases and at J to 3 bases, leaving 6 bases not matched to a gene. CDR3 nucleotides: TGCGCCAGCAGCATAGGACTAGCGGGGGGGATGACAGATACGCAGTATTTT. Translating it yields CASSIGLAGGMTDTQYF.

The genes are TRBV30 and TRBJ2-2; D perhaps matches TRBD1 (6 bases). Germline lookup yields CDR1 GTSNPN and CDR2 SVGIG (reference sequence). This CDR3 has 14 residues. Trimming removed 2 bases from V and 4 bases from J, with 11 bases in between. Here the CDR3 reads CAWSSSRGTGELFF. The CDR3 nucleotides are TGTGCCTGGAGTAGTTCCAGGGGCACCGGGGAGCTGTTTTTT. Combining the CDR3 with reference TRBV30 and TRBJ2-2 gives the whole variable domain SQTIHQWPATLVQPVGSPLSLECTVEGTSNPNLYWYRQAAGRGLQLLFYSVGIGQISSEVPQNLSASRPQDRQFILSSKKLLLSDSGFYLCAWSSSRGTGELFFGEGSRLTVL.

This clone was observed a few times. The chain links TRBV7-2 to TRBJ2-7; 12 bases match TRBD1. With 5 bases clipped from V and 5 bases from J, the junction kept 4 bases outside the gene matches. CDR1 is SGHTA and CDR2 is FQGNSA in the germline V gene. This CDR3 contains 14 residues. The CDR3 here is CASSAGTGGHEQYF. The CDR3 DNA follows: TGTGCCAGCAGCGCCGGGACAGGGGGCCACGAGCAGTACTTC.